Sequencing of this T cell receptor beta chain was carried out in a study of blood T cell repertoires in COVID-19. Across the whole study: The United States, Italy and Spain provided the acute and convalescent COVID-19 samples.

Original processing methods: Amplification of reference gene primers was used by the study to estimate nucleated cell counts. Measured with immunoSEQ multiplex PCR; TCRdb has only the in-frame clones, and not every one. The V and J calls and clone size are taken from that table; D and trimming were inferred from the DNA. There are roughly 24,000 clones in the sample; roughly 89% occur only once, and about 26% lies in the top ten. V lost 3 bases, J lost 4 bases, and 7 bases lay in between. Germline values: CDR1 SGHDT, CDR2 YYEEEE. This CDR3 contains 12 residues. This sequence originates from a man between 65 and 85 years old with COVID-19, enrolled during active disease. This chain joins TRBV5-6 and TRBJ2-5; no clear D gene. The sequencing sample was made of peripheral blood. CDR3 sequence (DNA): TGTGCCAGCAGCTGGGCGAGAGAGACCCAGTACTTC. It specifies CASSWARETQYF.